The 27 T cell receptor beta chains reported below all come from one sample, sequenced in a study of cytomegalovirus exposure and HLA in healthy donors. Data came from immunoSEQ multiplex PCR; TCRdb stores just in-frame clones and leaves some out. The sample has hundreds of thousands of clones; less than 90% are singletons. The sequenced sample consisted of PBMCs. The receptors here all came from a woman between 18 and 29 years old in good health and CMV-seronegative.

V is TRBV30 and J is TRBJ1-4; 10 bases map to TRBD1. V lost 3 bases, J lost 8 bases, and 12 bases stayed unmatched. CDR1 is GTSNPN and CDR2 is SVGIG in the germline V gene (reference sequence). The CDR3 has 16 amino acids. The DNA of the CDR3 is TGTGCCTGGAGCTCCCTTTCGGGACAGGGGAAGGAAAAACTGTTTTTT. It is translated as CAWSSLSGQGKEKLFF.

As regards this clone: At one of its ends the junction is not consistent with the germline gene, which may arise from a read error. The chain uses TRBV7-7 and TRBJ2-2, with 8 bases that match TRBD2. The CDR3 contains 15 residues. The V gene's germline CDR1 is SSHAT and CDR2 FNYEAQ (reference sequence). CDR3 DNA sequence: TGTGCTAGCAGCTTAGCGGGACCCAAGGCCGGGGAGCTGTTTTTT. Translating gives CASSLAGPKAGELFF.

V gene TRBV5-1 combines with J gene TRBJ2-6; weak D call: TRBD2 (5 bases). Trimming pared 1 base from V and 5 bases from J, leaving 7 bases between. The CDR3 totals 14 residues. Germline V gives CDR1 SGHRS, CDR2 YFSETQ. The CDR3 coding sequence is TGCGCCAGCAGCTTGACCGGGAGGGCCAACGTCCTGACTTTC. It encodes CASSLTGRANVLTF.

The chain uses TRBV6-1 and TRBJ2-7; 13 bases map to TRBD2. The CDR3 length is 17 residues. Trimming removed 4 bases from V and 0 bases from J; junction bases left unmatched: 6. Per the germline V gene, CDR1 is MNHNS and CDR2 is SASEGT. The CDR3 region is CASSGTSGRANSYEQYF. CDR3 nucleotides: TGTGCCAGCAGTGGAACTAGCGGGAGGGCAAACTCCTACGAGCAGTACTTC.

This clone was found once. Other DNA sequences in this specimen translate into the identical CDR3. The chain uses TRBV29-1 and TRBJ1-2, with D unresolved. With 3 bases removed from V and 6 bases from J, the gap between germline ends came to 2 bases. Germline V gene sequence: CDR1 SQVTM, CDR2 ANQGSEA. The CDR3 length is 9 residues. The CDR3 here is CSVDNGYTF. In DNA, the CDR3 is TGCAGCGTTGATAATGGCTACACCTTC.

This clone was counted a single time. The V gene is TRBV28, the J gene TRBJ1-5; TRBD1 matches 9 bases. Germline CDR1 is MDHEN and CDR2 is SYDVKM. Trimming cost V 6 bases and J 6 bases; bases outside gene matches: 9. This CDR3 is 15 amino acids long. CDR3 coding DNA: TGTGCCAGCAGCTCGGGACAGGGAAAGAGTCAGCCCCAGCATTTT. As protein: CASSSGQGKSQPQHF.

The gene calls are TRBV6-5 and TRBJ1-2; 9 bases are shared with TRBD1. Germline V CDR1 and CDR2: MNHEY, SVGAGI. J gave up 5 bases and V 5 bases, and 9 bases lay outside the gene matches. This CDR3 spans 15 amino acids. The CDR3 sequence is CASSTNPGQGYGYTF. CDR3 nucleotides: TGTGCCAGCAGTACGAATCCGGGACAGGGTTATGGCTACACCTTC.

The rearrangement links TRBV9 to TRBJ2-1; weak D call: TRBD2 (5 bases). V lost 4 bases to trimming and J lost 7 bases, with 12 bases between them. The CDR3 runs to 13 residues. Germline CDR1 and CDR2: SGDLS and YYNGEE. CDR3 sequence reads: CASSPLRGNEQFF. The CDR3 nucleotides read TGTGCCAGCAGCCCGCTTCGGGGTAATGAGCAGTTCTTC.

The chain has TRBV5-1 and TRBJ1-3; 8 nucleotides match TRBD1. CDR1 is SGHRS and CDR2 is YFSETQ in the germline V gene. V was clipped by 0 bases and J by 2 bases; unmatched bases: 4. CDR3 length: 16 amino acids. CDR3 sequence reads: CASSLAPTGAGNTIYF. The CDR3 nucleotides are TGCGCCAGCAGCTTGGCCCCGACAGGGGCTGGAAACACCATATATTTT.

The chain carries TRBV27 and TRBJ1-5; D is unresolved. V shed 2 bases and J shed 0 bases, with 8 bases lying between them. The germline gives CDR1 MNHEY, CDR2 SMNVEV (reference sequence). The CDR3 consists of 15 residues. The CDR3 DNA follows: TGTGCCAGCAGTTTAACGACTCCTAGCAATCAGCCCCAGCATTTT. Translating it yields CASSLTTPSNQPQHF.

The CDR3 protein is CASSKGQGYMNTEAFF. The DNA of the CDR3 is TGTGCCAGCAGCAAGGGACAGGGGTACATGAACACTGAAGCTTTCTTT. The V gene is TRBV28, the J gene TRBJ1-1, with 10 nucleotides matching TRBD1. The CDR3 is 16 residues long. J was trimmed by 0 bases and V by 6 bases; bases with no gene match: 7. CDR1 is MDHEN and CDR2 is SYDVKM in the germline V gene.

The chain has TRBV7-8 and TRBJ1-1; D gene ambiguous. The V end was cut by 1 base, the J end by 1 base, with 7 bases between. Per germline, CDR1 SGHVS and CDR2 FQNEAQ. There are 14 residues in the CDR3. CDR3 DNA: TGTGCCAGCAGCTTAGAGTGGCGGAACACTGAAGCTTTCTTT. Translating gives CASSLEWRNTEAFF.

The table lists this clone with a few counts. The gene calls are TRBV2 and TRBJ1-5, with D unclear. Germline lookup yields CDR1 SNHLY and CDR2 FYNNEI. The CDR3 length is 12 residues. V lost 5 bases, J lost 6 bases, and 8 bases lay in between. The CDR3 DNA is TGTGCCAGCAGTCTTGAGGGTCAGCCCCAGCATTTT. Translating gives CASSLEGQPQHF.

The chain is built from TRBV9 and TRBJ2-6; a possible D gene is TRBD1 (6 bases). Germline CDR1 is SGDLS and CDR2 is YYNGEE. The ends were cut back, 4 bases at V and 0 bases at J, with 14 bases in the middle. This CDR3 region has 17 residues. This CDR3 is CASSMTGQISGANVLTF. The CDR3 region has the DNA TGTGCCAGCAGCATGACAGGTCAGATCTCTGGGGCCAACGTCCTGACTTTC.

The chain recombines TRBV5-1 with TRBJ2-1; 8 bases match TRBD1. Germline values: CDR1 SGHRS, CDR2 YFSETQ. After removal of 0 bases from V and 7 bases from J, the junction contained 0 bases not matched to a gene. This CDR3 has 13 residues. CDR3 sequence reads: CASSLGTGNEQFF. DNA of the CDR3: TGCGCCAGCAGCTTGGGGACAGGGAATGAGCAGTTCTTC.

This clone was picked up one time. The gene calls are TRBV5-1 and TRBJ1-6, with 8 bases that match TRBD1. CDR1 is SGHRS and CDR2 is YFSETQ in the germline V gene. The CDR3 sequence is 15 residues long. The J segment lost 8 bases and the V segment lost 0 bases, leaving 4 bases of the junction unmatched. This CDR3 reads CASSLAGQGYSPLHF. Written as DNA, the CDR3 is TGCGCCAGCAGCTTGGCCGGACAGGGTTATTCACCCCTCCACTTT.

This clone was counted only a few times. The CDR3 region has the DNA TGTGCCAGCAGTTACGTTCGGGGCGCGGGGAACACTGAAGCTTTCTTT. Residues: CASSYVRGAGNTEAFF. V and J are TRBV6-5 and TRBJ1-1, with D perhaps TRBD1 (5 bases). The CDR3 has 16 amino acids. Germline assignment: CDR1 MNHEY and CDR2 SVGAGI. Deletions cut 2 bases from V and 1 base from J, with 14 bases between.

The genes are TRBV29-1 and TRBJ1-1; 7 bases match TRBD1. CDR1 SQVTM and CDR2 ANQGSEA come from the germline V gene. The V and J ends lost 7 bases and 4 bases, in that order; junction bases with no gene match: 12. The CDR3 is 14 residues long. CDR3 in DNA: TGCAGCGGCCGGGACAGAAAGTCTGGCACTGAAGCTTTCTTT. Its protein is CSGRDRKSGTEAFF.

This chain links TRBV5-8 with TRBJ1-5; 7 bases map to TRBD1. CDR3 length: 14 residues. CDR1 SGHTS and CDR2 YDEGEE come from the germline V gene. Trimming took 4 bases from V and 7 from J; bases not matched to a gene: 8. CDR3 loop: CASSPWTGDQPQHF. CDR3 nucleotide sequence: TGTGCCAGCAGCCCCTGGACAGGCGACCAGCCCCAGCATTTT.

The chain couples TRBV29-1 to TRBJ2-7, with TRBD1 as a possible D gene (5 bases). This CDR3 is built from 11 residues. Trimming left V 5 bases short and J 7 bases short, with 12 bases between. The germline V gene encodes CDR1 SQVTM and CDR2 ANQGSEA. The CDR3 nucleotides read TGCAGCGTTTCTGGGGCATCAGAGCAGTACTTC. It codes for CSVSGASEQYF.

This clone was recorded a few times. The CDR3 coding sequence is TGTGCCAGCAGCCTGTCTGTGGCCCACGAGCAGTACTTC. Its translation is CASSLSVAHEQYF. This chain joins TRBV4-2 and TRBJ2-7; D uncertain. The CDR3 length is 13 residues. Deletions cut 4 bases from V and 5 bases from J, with 12 bases between. The V gene's germline CDR1 is LGHNA and CDR2 YNFKEQ.

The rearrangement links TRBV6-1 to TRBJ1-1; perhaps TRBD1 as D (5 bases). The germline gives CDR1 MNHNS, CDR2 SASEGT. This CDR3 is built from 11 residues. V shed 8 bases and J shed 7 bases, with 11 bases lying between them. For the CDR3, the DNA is TGTGCCAGCCGGGGGGTTTATGAAGCTTTCTTT. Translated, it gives CASRGVYEAFF.

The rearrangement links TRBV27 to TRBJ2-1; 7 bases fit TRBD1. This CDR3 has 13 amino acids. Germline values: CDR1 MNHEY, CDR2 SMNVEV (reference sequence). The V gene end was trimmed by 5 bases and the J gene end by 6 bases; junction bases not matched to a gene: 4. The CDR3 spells CASSRGTANEQFF. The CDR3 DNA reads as TGTGCCAGCAGTAGAGGGACAGCCAATGAGCAGTTCTTC.

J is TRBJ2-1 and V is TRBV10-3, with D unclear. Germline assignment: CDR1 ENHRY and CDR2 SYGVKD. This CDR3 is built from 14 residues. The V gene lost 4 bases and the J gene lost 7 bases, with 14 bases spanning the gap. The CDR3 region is CAISVNSLGNEQFF. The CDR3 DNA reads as TGTGCCATCAGTGTAAACTCCCTTGGGAATGAGCAGTTCTTC.

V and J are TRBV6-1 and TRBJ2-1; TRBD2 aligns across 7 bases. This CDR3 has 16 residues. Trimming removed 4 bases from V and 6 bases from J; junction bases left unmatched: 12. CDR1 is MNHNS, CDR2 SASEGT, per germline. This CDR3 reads CASSVLGGSPFNEQFF. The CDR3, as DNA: TGTGCCAGCAGTGTCCTCGGCGGGAGCCCCTTCAATGAGCAGTTCTTC.

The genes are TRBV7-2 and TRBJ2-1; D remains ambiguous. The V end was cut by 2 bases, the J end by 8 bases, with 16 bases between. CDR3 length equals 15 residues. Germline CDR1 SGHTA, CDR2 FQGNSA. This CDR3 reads CASSLPGQVNDEQFF. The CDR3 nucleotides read TGTGCCAGCAGCTTACCGGGCCAGGTTAACGATGAGCAGTTCTTC.

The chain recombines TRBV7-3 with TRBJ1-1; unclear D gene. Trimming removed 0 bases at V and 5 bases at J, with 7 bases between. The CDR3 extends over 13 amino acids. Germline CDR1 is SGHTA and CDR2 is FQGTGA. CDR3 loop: CASSLTLGTEAFF. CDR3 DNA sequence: TGTGCCAGCAGCTTAACGTTGGGGACTGAAGCTTTCTTT.